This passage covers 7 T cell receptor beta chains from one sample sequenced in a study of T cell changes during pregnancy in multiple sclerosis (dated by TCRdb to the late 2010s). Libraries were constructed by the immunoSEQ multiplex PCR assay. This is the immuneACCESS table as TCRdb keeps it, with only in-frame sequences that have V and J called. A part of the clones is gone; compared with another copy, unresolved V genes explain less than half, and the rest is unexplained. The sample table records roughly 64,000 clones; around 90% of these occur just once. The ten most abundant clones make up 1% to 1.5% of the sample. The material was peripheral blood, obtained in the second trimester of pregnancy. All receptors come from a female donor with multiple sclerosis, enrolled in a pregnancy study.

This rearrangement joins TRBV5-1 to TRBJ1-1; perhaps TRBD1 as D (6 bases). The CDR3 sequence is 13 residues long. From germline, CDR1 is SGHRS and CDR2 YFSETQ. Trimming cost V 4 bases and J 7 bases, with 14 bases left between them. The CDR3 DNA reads TGCGCCAGCAGCGCGGCCGCGACAGGTGAAGCTTTCTTT. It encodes CASSAAATGEAFF.

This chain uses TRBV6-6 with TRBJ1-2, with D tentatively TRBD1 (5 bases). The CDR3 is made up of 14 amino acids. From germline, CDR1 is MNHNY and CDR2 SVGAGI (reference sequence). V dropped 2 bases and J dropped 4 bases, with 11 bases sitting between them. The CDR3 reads CASSYGGDGYGYTF. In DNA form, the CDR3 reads TGTGCCAGCAGTTACGGAGGGGACGGCTATGGCTACACCTTC.

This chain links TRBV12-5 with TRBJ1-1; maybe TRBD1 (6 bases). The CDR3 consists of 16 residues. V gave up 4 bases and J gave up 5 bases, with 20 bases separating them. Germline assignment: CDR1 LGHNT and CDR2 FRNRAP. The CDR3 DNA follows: TGTGCTAGTGGTTGGGGGGGCCGTCGAGGGCAGACTGAAGCTTTCTTT. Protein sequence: CASGWGGRRGQTEAFF.

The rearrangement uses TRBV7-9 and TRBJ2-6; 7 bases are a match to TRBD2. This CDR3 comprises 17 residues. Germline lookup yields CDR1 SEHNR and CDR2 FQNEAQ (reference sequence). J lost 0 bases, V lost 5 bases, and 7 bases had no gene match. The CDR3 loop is CASSPGGTSSGANVLTF. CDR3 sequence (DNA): TGTGCCAGCAGCCCCGGGGGGACGAGCTCTGGGGCCAACGTCCTGACTTTC.

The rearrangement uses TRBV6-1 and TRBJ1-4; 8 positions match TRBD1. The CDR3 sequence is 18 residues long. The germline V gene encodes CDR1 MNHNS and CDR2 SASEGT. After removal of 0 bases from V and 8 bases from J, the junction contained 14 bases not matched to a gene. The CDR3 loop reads CASSEAGGQENRSEKLFF. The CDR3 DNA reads TGTGCCAGCAGTGAAGCGGGGGGACAGGAAAATAGGAGCGAAAAACTGTTTTTT.

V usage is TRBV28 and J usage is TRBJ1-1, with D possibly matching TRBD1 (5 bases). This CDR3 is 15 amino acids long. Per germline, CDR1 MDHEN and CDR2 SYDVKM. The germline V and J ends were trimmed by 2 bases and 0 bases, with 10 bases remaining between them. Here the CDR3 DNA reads TGTGCCAGCAGTTTAACAGGACGGATGAACACTGAAGCTTTCTTT. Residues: CASSLTGRMNTEAFF.

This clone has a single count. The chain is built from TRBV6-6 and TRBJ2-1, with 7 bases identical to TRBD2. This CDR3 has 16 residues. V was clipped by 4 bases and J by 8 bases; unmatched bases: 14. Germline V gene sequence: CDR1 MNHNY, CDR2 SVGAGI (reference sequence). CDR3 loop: CASSSPGRVGGDEQFF. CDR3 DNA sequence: TGTGCCAGCAGTTCCCCGGGGAGGGTCGGAGGCGATGAGCAGTTCTTC.